This T cell receptor (beta chain) was observed in a study of technical replicates of blood from several donors. The ends were cut back, 0 bases at V and 4 bases at J, with 10 bases in the middle. CDR1 and CDR2 (germline): MNHEY, SMNVEV (reference sequence). The CDR3 spans 14 residues. Repertoires were generated with immunoSEQ multiplex PCR, while TCRdb's copy carries only in-frame clones and drops some. The table has about 100,000 clones, approximately 96% seen once; the top ten hold 0.2% to 0.25%. V usage is TRBV27 and J usage is TRBJ2-7; perhaps TRBD1 as D (5 bases). The sequence came from a human donor in good health. The specimen was T cells isolated from PBMCs. CDR3 loop: CASSLSSRAYEQYF. The CDR3 bases are TGTGCCAGCAGTTTATCTTCCAGGGCATACGAGCAGTACTTC.